These 21 T cell receptor beta chains share one sample of origin, sequenced in a study of T cell repertoires in cytomegalovirus infection. TCRdb used MiXCR to reprocess the reads, holding one entry per CDR3 protein. The table records roughly 760,000 distinct CDR3 sequences, roughly 36% of them present only once. Sequenced input: PBMCs. The receptors were sampled from a human donor in good health (CMV status not recorded). Some clones in this sample may be carry-over from other donors' samples.

The V call is TRBV7-9, the J call TRBJ2-5; no clear D. CDR3 length equals 16 residues. Germline CDR1 reads SEHNR; CDR2 reads FQNEAQ (reference sequence). V was shortened by 1 base and J by 5 bases, with 17 bases between the two germline ends. This chain's CDR3 is CASSLVVAGPWETQYF. CDR3 DNA: TGTGCCAGCAGCTTAGTGGTCGCCGGTCCCTGGGAGACCCAGTACTTC.

This clonotype was detected only a few times. This chain links TRBV2 with TRBJ1-3; TRBD1 is a possible D gene (5 bases). Trimming removed 6 bases from V and 0 bases from J, with 12 bases in between. The CDR3 length is 15 residues. Germline assignment: CDR1 SNHLY and CDR2 FYNNEI. This CDR3 is CASRAQGLSGNTIYF. Written as DNA, the CDR3 is TGTGCCAGCAGAGCCCAGGGCCTCTCTGGAAACACCATATATTTT.

This clonotype was counted a few times. V gene TRBV4-1 combines with J gene TRBJ1-6, with 7 bases that match TRBD1. Germline V gene data show CDR1 as MGHRA and CDR2 as YSYEKL. With 0 bases clipped from V and 5 bases from J, the junction kept 7 bases outside the gene matches. The CDR3 runs to 17 residues. CDR3 in DNA: TGCGCCAGCAGCCAAGACCAGACAGGGATGCATAATTCACCCCTCCACTTT. Translation: CASSQDQTGMHNSPLHF.

This clonotype showed up just a few times. This chain uses TRBV28 with TRBJ1-2; D is ambiguous. V was shortened by 3 bases and J by 1 base, with 18 bases between the two germline ends. Germline V CDR1 and CDR2: MDHEN, SYDVKM. CDR3 length: 17 amino acids. Here the CDR3 reads CASSFPSDIPHNYGYTF. CDR3 coding DNA: TGTGCCAGCAGTTTTCCTTCTGACATACCCCATAACTATGGCTACACCTTC.

This clonotype has a count of ten or more. The chain has TRBV7-2 and TRBJ2-5; D is ambiguous. The germline CDR1 and CDR2 sequences are SGHTA and FQGNSA. The CDR3 contains 14 residues. Trimming took off 1 base at V and 1 base at J, with 7 bases between the two ends. The DNA for the CDR3 is TGTGCCAGCAGCTTAGTAGTCAGCCAAGAGACCCAGTACTTC. Amino acid sequence: CASSLVVSQETQYF.

The rearrangement links TRBV19 to TRBJ1-5; 7 positions match TRBD1. Germline V gene data show CDR1 as LNHDA and CDR2 as SQIVND (reference sequence). The CDR3 has 16 residues. Losses at the gene ends were 3 bases for V and 9 bases for J; bases not matched to a gene: 14. The CDR3 DNA reads as TGTGCCAGTAGTATGAAGGCCGACAGGGCGGGATCGCCCCAGCATTTT. Its protein product is CASSMKADRAGSPQHF.

V gene TRBV7-9 combines with J gene TRBJ2-5; 7 nucleotides align to TRBD2. There are 14 residues in the CDR3. Germline CDR1 and CDR2: SEHNR and FQNEAQ (reference sequence). Germline trimming cut 5 bases from V and 5 bases from J; bases unmatched to any gene: 8. CDR3 sequence (DNA): TGTGCCAGCAGCACACTAGCGCCCGGTGAGACCCAGTACTTC. Encoded protein: CASSTLAPGETQYF.

This clonotype has at least ten counts. This chain links TRBV4-1 with TRBJ1-1; 11 bases fit TRBD1. With V trimmed by 1 base and J by 8 bases, 15 bases remained unmatched. Germline assignment: CDR1 MGHRA and CDR2 YSYEKL. CDR3 length equals 18 residues. The CDR3 nucleotides are TGCGCCAGCAGCCAAGTCGGGGGGACAGGGGGGTTCTCTGTGGAAGCTTTCTTT. Translation: CASSQVGGTGGFSVEAFF.

This clonotype was picked up a small number of times. J is TRBJ1-3 and V is TRBV20-1; 7 bases match TRBD1. Germline CDR1 is DFQATT and CDR2 is SNEGSKA (reference sequence). The CDR3 has 14 residues. Unmatched junction bases numbered 9, after V lost 0 bases and J lost 10 bases. CDR3 sequence (DNA): TGCAGTGCTAGAGATATGAGACAGGGACCGACCATATATTTT. This translates into CSARDMRQGPTIYF.

The V gene is TRBV28, the J gene TRBJ1-1, with TRBD1 matching 10 bases. V was clipped by 11 bases and J by 5 bases; unmatched bases: 8. Germline CDR1 MDHEN, CDR2 SYDVKM. This CDR3 is 13 amino acids long. CDR3 loop: CAFSGTGETEAFF. The CDR3 DNA is TGTGCCTTCTCCGGGACAGGGGAAACTGAAGCTTTCTTT. Drawing the rest from reference TRBV28 and TRBJ1-1, the complete variable domain is DVKVTQSSRYLVKRTGEKVFLECVQDMDHENMFWYRQDPGLGLRLIYFSYDVKMKEKGDIPEGYSVSREKKERFSLILESASTNQTSMYLCAFSGTGETEAFFGQGTRLTVV.

The chain carries TRBV7-2 and TRBJ2-1; the D is unclear. CDR1 and CDR2 from the germline V gene are SGHTA and FQGNSA. The CDR3 length is 13 residues. V was cut by 1 base and J by 6 bases, with 7 bases left in between. The CDR3 region has the DNA TGTGCCAGCAGCTTAGTTCGACCCAATGAGCAGTTCTTC. Translating it yields CASSLVRPNEQFF.

This clonotype was detected a few times. The chain has TRBV4-1 and TRBJ2-4; maybe TRBD2 (6 bases). The CDR3 spans 15 residues. Germline CDR1 MGHRA, CDR2 YSYEKL. The ends were cut back, 8 bases at V and 0 bases at J, with 14 bases in the middle. The CDR3 DNA sequence: TGCGCCAGCCGGGACTCCATTCTAGCCAAAAACATTCAGTACTTC. Protein product: CASRDSILAKNIQYF.

V and J are TRBV12-3 or TRBV12-4 and TRBJ1-1; no clear D. Trimming took off 3 bases at V and 11 bases at J, with 16 bases between the two ends. The CDR3 sequence is 13 residues long. CDR3 amino acids: CASSFRGGGNAFF. The CDR3 coding sequence is TGTGCCAGCAGTTTTCGGGGAGGCGGTAACGCTTTCTTT.

CDR3 residues: CASRSTGYADTQYF. For the CDR3, the DNA is TGTGCCAGCAGGTCTACAGGGTATGCAGATACGCAGTATTTT. V and J are TRBV12-3 or TRBV12-4 and TRBJ2-3; perhaps TRBD1 as D (6 bases). V was shortened by 6 bases and J by 4 bases, with 14 bases between the two germline ends. The CDR3 is 14 residues long.

V and J are TRBV28 and TRBJ1-5; perhaps TRBD1 as D (6 bases). Germline V gives CDR1 MDHEN, CDR2 SYDVKM. The V end was cut by 2 bases, the J end by 0 bases, with 17 bases between. This CDR3 is built from 18 residues. The CDR3 here is CASSLPGGGASSNQPQHF. CDR3 DNA: TGTGCCAGCAGTTTACCCGGGGGGGGGGCGAGTAGCAATCAGCCCCAGCATTTT.

In this sample, this clonotype turned up a few times. The chain couples TRBV2 to TRBJ2-3; 7 bases fit TRBD1. The junction had 6 bases not matched to a gene; V was cut back by 6 bases and J by 0 bases. Germline V gene lookup returns CDR1 SNHLY and CDR2 FYNNEI. The CDR3 length is 15 residues. DNA of the CDR3: TGTGCCAGCAGCCCAGAGGGGGCAAGCACAGATACGCAGTATTTT. Residues: CASSPEGASTDTQYF. Based on the CDR3 plus reference TRBV2 and TRBJ2-3, the full variable domain is EPEVTQTPSHQVTQMGQEVILRCVPISNHLYFYWYRQILGQKVEFLVSFYNNEISEKSEIFDDQFSVERPDGSNFTLKIRSTKLEDSAMYFCASSPEGASTDTQYFGPGTRLTVL.

This rearrangement joins TRBV7-6 to TRBJ1-2; no firm D call. There are 14 residues in the CDR3. Germline V CDR1 and CDR2: SGHVS, FNYEAQ. The V and J ends lost 5 bases and 0 bases respectively, with 10 bases between them. In DNA, the CDR3 is TGTGCCAGCAGCCGTGGACGGACTAACTATGGCTACACCTTC. This codes for CASSRGRTNYGYTF.

The V call is TRBV27, the J call TRBJ1-5; D not resolved. The germline V gene encodes CDR1 MNHEY and CDR2 SMNVEV (reference sequence). This CDR3 region has 15 residues. V was clipped by 5 bases and J by 2 bases, with 13 bases between them. CDR3 amino acids: CASSPPGVGNQPQHF. The CDR3 region has the DNA TGTGCCAGCAGTCCGCCCGGGGTTGGCAATCAGCCCCAGCATTTT.

The V gene is TRBV19, the J gene TRBJ1-1, with a weak D call TRBD1 (5 bases). This CDR3 contains 15 residues. Germline assignment: CDR1 LNHDA and CDR2 SQIVND (reference sequence). The germline V and J ends were trimmed by 2 bases and 6 bases, with 16 bases remaining between them. Written as DNA, the CDR3 is TGTGCCAGTAGTATACAGTTGGGGGGTTTGGCTGAAGCTTTCTTT. Translated: CASSIQLGGLAEAFF.

This clonotype was counted ten times or more. The genes are TRBV6-1 and TRBJ1-1, with TRBD1 matching 7 bases. The CDR3 runs 14 residues. Germline V lookup: CDR1 MNHNS, CDR2 SASEGT. V gave up 6 bases and J gave up 0 bases; unmatched junction bases: 4. CDR3 residues: CASSEGTVNTEAFF. CDR3 DNA sequence: TGTGCCAGCAGCGAGGGGACAGTGAACACTGAAGCTTTCTTT.

The V and J genes are TRBV4-1 and TRBJ2-4; 7 bases agree with TRBD1. In germline, CDR1 is MGHRA, CDR2 YSYEKL. The CDR3 has 17 amino acids. The junction had 8 bases not matched to a gene; V was cut back by 3 bases and J by 0 bases. CDR3 nucleotides: TGCGCCAGCAGCCATATCGGACAGGTACTAGCCAAAAACATTCAGTACTTC. It codes for CASSHIGQVLAKNIQYF.